A single sample gave rise to the 5 T cell receptor beta chains below, sequenced in a study of human T cells and chemical hapten exposure. Stated time point: patch test 1, 2 weeks after DPC sensitization. Sample treatment: therapeutic diphenylcyclopropenone sensitization with weekly scalp DPC. TCRdb used MiXCR to reprocess the RACE reads, holding one entry per CDR3 protein. The sample yields 180,000 or so distinct CDR3 sequences, more than 12% seen once. Material: whole blood, obtained in connection with sensitization to the hapten diphenylcyclopropenone (DPC). These receptors came from a woman in her twenties or thirties with alopecia areata. Some clones in this sample may be carry-over from other donors' samples.

Only a few counts were recorded for this clonotype. V is TRBV2 and J is TRBJ1-6; D may be TRBD1 (5 bases). This CDR3 contains 14 residues. Trimming pared 2 bases from V and 6 bases from J, leaving 8 bases between. Germline CDR1 is SNHLY and CDR2 is FYNNEI. For the CDR3, the DNA is TGTGCCAGCAGTGAACAGGGCCCTAATTCACCCCTCCACTTT. As protein: CASSEQGPNSPLHF.

This clonotype was counted between two and nine times. The V gene is TRBV4-3, the J gene TRBJ1-4; D might be TRBD1 (6 bases). This CDR3 is 16 amino acids long. V was trimmed by 0 bases and J by 5 bases, leaving 13 bases between them. The germline CDR1 and CDR2 sequences are LGHNA and YSLEER. CDR3 DNA sequence: TGCGCCAGCAGCCAAGAATCGGGTAGGGGGAATGAAAAACTGTTTTTT. Translated, it gives CASSQESGRGNEKLFF.

The rearrangement uses TRBV4-1 and TRBJ2-7; 9 bases agree with TRBD1. This CDR3 is built from 15 residues. Unmatched junction bases numbered 8, after V lost 6 bases and J lost 2 bases. Germline lookup yields CDR1 MGHRA and CDR2 YSYEKL. The CDR3 reads CASSHGQGRTYEQYF. As DNA, the CDR3 is TGCGCCAGCAGTCATGGACAGGGGAGAACCTACGAGCAGTACTTC.

Ten or more counts support this clonotype. This chain connects TRBV11-1 to TRBJ2-2, with 8 bases lining up with TRBD2. Germline V gives CDR1 SGHAT, CDR2 FQDESV (reference sequence). V lost 4 bases to trimming and J lost 2 bases; unmatched junction nucleotides: 3. The CDR3 spans 15 residues. CDR3 in amino acids: CASSSRTSNTGELFF. The CDR3 DNA follows: TGTGCCAGCAGCTCCCGGACTAGCAACACCGGGGAGCTGTTTTTT.

This clonotype has a handful of counts. The CDR3 is CSVGGYGEQFF. The CDR3, as DNA: TGCAGTGTCGGAGGATATGGTGAGCAGTTCTTC. The chain joins TRBV20-1 to TRBJ2-1, with D perhaps matching TRBD2 (5 bases). The germline V gene has CDR1 DFQATT and CDR2 SNEGSKA (reference sequence). The CDR3 extends over 11 amino acids. Trimming removed 7 bases at V and 9 bases at J, with 13 bases between.